This T cell receptor beta chain is drawn from a study of T cells in Graves' hyperthyroidism and ophthalmopathy. Study-wide findings and caveats: Most thyroid clonotypes expanded above 0.001 were also detected in blood.

The CDR3 regions of TCR beta were amplified from RNA transcripts. Researchers ran a first-round RT-PCR on the TCR CDR3 using the HTBI primer set. TCRdb reanalysed the multiplex PCR reads using MiXCR and keeps one entry per CDR3 protein. The sample contains around 690,000 distinct CDR3 sequences, 20% to 25% of which appear only once. Trimming stripped 8 bases from V and 4 bases from J, with 11 bases between. The germline V gene has CDR1 MNHEY and CDR2 SVGEGT. This CDR3 has 12 amino acids. Exclusion criteria comprised uncontrolled infection, other autoimmune disease, pregnancy or lactation. Comment on this clonotype: Its antigen remains unidentified.

This receptor was identified in a man aged 25-40 years with Graves' ophthalmopathy. Sequencing was carried out using blood. This chain connects TRBV6-2 or TRBV6-3 to TRBJ1-2; tentative D call: TRBD1 (5 bases). CDR3 region: CASPSGTYGYTF. The DNA of the CDR3 is TGTGCCAGCCCCTCCGGGACCTATGGCTACACCTTC.